This T cell receptor beta chain emerged from a study of shared clonotypes between healthy human individuals. This clone was observed a single time. The V end lost 7 bases, the J end lost 8 bases, and 8 bases lay between the germline ends. CDR3 length equals 10 residues. The germline V gene encodes CDR1 SQVTM and CDR2 ANQGSEA. Here immunoSEQ multiplex PCR was the method, and the copy in TCRdb shows in-frame clones only, minus some. This table has 1.5 million to 1.9 million clones, approximately 98% appearing once. This chain joins TRBV29-1 and TRBJ1-4, with TRBD1 as a possible D gene (5 bases). Sequencing used naive CD4+ T cells sorted from blood. Subset reported: CD45RA+ positively selected. This sequence originates from a young man in good health. The CDR3 DNA is TGCAGCGCAGGGAACGAAAAACTGTTTTTT. It is translated as CSAGNEKLFF.